The 21 T cell receptor beta chains given below trace back to one sample, sequenced in a study of radiotherapy plus CTLA-4 blockade in lung cancer. Repertoires were generated with immunoSEQ multiplex PCR, while TCRdb's copy carries only in-frame clones and drops some. The sample lists about 100,000 clones; roughly 85% were seen once. Source: peripheral blood, taken from a patient treated with radiotherapy plus ipilimumab. These TCRs come from a human donor with non-small cell lung cancer who had stable disease on radiotherapy plus ipilimumab.

This clone has more than one count but fewer than ten. As the CDR3 is not closed by the conserved phenylalanine or tryptophan, this likely results from a read error. The limits of the CDR3 on the DNA are not certain, so only TCRdb's listed CDR3 is given. The chain couples TRBV13 to TRBJ1-6; the D call of TRBD1 is as the table states it, not checked on the DNA. Germline V gene data show CDR1 as PRHDT and CDR2 as FYEKMQ (reference sequence). The CDR3 extends over 10 residues, inclusive of both ends. The CDR3 region is CASSLTGPGA.

The J gene is TRBJ2-4, the V gene TRBV28; tentatively, D is TRBD2 (6 bases). CDR1 is MDHEN, CDR2 SYDVKM, per germline. The CDR3 runs 13 residues. The CDR3 DNA follows: TGTGCATCAAAGTGGCTAGCGAGGAACATTCAGTACTTC. Protein sequence: CASKWLARNIQYF. Based on the CDR3 plus reference TRBV28 and TRBJ2-4, the full variable domain is DVKVTQSSRYLVKRTGEKVFLECVQDMDHENMFWYRQDPGLGLRLIYFSYDVKMKEKGDIPEGYSVSREKKERFSLILESASTNQTSMYLCASKWLARNIQYFGAGTRLSVL.

This rearrangement joins TRBV6-5 to TRBJ1-2; 10 bases agree with TRBD1. Trimming took 6 bases from V and 6 from J; bases not matched to a gene: 4. Germline V CDR1 and CDR2: MNHEY, SVGAGI. The CDR3 extends over 13 amino acids. The CDR3 DNA follows: TGTGCCAGCAGAACCGGGACAGGGGATGGCTACACCTTC. Its translation: CASRTGTGDGYTF.

For the CDR3, the DNA is TGCGCCAGCGCGCCATCGGACAGTCCCGAGCAGTACTTC. Protein sequence: CASAPSDSPEQYF. The rearrangement uses TRBV10-1 and TRBJ2-7; tentatively, D is TRBD1 (6 bases). The CDR3 length is 13 residues. V was clipped by 8 bases and J by 6 bases, with 17 bases between them. The germline CDR1 and CDR2 sequences are WNHNN and SYGVQD (reference sequence).

The chain combines TRBV7-2 with TRBJ2-5; D is unclear. The end of the DNA fits TRBJ2-7 better, so the J call may be wrong. There are 13 residues in the CDR3. Germline V gene lookup returns CDR1 SGHTA and CDR2 FQGNSA. The CDR3 is CASSLTYSYEQYF. The CDR3 DNA is TGTGCCAGCAGCTTAACATACTCCTACGAGCAGTACTTC.

The genes are TRBV5-4 and TRBJ1-2; D is uncertain. The CDR3 runs to 16 residues. Trimming left V 1 base short and J 8 bases short, with 21 bases between. From germline, CDR1 is SGHNT and CDR2 YYREEE (reference sequence). CDR3 residues: CASSLNERSPGGGYTF. The CDR3 bases are TGTGCCAGCAGCTTGAACGAAAGGAGCCCGGGAGGAGGCTACACCTTC.

The rearrangement joins TRBV13 to TRBJ2-1; TRBD2 matches at 7 bases. This CDR3 region has 15 residues. The V gene end was trimmed by 0 bases and the J gene end by 9 bases; junction bases not matched to a gene: 8. Germline CDR1 reads PRHDT; CDR2 reads FYEKMQ (reference sequence). CDR3 sequence: CASSLGGRANSEQFF. The CDR3 nucleotides read TGTGCCAGCAGCTTAGGGGGGAGGGCCAACAGTGAGCAGTTCTTC.

CDR3 bases: TGCAGCGTCCGACTAGCGGGAGGTGTTAATGAGCAGTTCTTC. Encoded protein: CSVRLAGGVNEQFF. The chain uses TRBV29-1 and TRBJ2-1, with TRBD2 matching over 13 bases. The junction had 6 bases not matched to a gene; V was cut back by 6 bases and J by 7 bases. CDR1 and CDR2 from the germline V gene are SQVTM and ANQGSEA. CDR3 length: 14 amino acids.

The chain links TRBV6-1 to TRBJ2-7, with TRBD1 identical over 8 bases. The germline V gene has CDR1 MNHNS and CDR2 SASEGT. V dropped 6 bases and J dropped 3; count of bases not matched to a gene: 7. The CDR3 covers 14 residues. CDR3 residues: CASRTGDAVYEQYF. CDR3 coding DNA: TGTGCCAGCAGGACAGGGGATGCCGTCTACGAGCAGTACTTC.

The rearrangement links TRBV27 to TRBJ2-7; D is unresolved. Germline assignment: CDR1 MNHEY and CDR2 SMNVEV (reference sequence). The CDR3 length is 13 residues. V lost 4 bases and J lost 3, with 10 bases in between. The CDR3 DNA reads as TGTGCCAGCAGTTCGCTAGTCCTCTACGAGCAGTACTTC. Residues: CASSSLVLYEQYF.

This clone was found once. This chain joins TRBV7-9 and TRBJ1-1; D may be TRBD1 (5 bases). The CDR3 sequence is 16 residues long. The V gene's germline CDR1 is SEHNR and CDR2 FQNEAQ (reference sequence). The V end was cut by 5 bases, the J end by 0 bases, with 16 bases between. CDR3 DNA: TGTGCCAGCAGCCCAGCGTGGGGGAACATGAACACTGAAGCTTTCTTT. This translates into CASSPAWGNMNTEAFF.

The chain links TRBV4-2 to TRBJ1-2; TRBD1 is a possible D gene (5 bases). Trimming left V 0 bases short and J 4 bases short, with 15 bases between. The CDR3 loop spans 16 amino acids. Germline V gene lookup returns CDR1 LGHNA and CDR2 YNFKEQ. The CDR3 DNA is TGTGCCAGCAGCCAAGACATGGAGGGGTTTACCTATGGCTACACCTTC. Encoded protein: CASSQDMEGFTYGYTF.

V and J are TRBV7-8 and TRBJ2-7, with TRBD1 as a possible D gene (6 bases). Trimming removed 5 bases at V and 3 bases at J, with 17 bases between. The CDR3 sequence is 15 residues long. The germline CDR1 and CDR2 sequences are SGHVS and FQNEAQ. Here the CDR3 reads CASSAVSGHLYEQYF. CDR3 in DNA: TGTGCCAGCAGCGCGGTATCGGGACATCTCTACGAGCAGTACTTC.

This clone has just a few counts. The rearrangement links TRBV5-6 to TRBJ1-6; the D gene is possibly TRBD1 (5 bases). From germline, CDR1 is SGHDT and CDR2 YYEEEE. V was pared by 1 base and J by 7 bases, with 6 bases between. The CDR3 covers 13 residues. The CDR3 coding sequence is TGTGCCAGCAGCTTGCGACAGAATTCACCCCTCCACTTT. Translated, it gives CASSLRQNSPLHF.

In its sample, this clone was seen a few times. The chain has TRBV5-1 and TRBJ2-7; 8 nucleotides line up with TRBD2. CDR1 is SGHRS, CDR2 YFSETQ, per germline. The J segment lost 7 bases and the V segment lost 0 bases, leaving 9 bases of the junction unmatched. The CDR3 has 15 amino acids. The CDR3 here is CASSLVGSGIKEQYF. The CDR3 DNA reads as TGCGCCAGCAGCTTGGTCGGTAGCGGGATAAAGGAGCAGTACTTC.

V usage is TRBV7-6 and J usage is TRBJ2-4; TRBD2 matches at 8 bases. V shed 1 base and J 16 bases; nucleotides not matched to a gene: 9. Looked up from germline, CDR1 is SGHVS and CDR2 is FNYEAQ. The CDR3 is made up of 13 amino acids. In DNA form, the CDR3 reads TGTGCCAGCAGCTTAGGGCCTAGCGGGTTCCCCTACTTC. Translated: CASSLGPSGFPYF.

The chain carries TRBV21-1 and TRBJ2-5; TRBD2 is the table's D call, not checked against the DNA. TRBV21-1 is a pseudogene. This CDR3 region has 13 residues. DNA for the CDR3: TGTGCCAGCAGCAACTCTAGCGGGGAGACCCAGTACTTC. It is translated as CASSNSSGETQYF.

This clone occurred once. The V and J genes are TRBV5-1 and TRBJ1-1; 7 nucleotides line up with TRBD1. The ends lost 6 bases at V and 1 base at J; junction bases unmatched: 9. The CDR3 runs 15 residues. Germline V gene sequence: CDR1 SGHRS, CDR2 YFSETQ. The CDR3 nucleotides are TGCGCCAGCAAGAGGGACGGGACAGCGAACACTGAAGCTTTCTTT. Protein sequence: CASKRDGTANTEAFF.

This clone was counted a single time. For the CDR3, the DNA is TGTGCCAGCAGCTCCAAAACAGGGGGAGGATATAATTCACCCCTCCACTTT. This translates into CASSSKTGGGYNSPLHF. The rearrangement uses TRBV27 and TRBJ1-6; 8 bases are shared with TRBD1. There are 17 residues in the CDR3. V lost 6 bases and J lost 4; bases outside the gene matches: 11. Germline V gene sequence: CDR1 MNHEY, CDR2 SMNVEV (reference sequence).

The V gene is TRBV6-5, the J gene TRBJ1-6; TRBD1 matches at 7 bases. Losses at the gene ends were 5 bases for V and 10 bases for J; bases not matched to a gene: 8. Germline loops: CDR1 MNHEY, CDR2 SVGAGI. The CDR3 totals 14 residues. CDR3 protein: CASSPDRVNSPLHF. The CDR3, as DNA: TGTGCCAGCAGTCCAGACAGGGTGAACTCACCCCTCCACTTT.

This clone was found once. The rearrangement uses TRBV15 and TRBJ1-1; D remains unclear. There are 16 residues in the CDR3. Germline CDR1 LNHNV, CDR2 YYDKDF (reference sequence). Trimming took off 0 bases at V and 0 bases at J, with 11 bases between the two ends. This CDR3 is CATSRDRSAMNTEAFF. CDR3 nucleotides: TGTGCCACCAGCAGAGATCGGTCGGCCATGAACACTGAAGCTTTCTTT.